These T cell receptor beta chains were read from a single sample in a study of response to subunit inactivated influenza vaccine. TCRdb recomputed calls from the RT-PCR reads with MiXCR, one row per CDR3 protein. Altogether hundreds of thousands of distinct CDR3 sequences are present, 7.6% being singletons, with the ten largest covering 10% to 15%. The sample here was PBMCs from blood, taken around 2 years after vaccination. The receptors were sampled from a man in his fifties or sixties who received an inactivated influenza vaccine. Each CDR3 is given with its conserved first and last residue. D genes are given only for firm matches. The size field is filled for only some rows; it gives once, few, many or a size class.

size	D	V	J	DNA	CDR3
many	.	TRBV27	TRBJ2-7	TGTGCCAGCAGTGCAGGGTTTGGCTACGAGCAGTACTTC	CASSAGFGYEQYF
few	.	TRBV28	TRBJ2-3	TGTGCCAGCAGTTTTATAGCGGAGACAGATACGCAGTATTTT	CASSFIAETDTQYF
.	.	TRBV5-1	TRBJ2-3	TGCGCCAGCATGGGGGCCGGTACGCAGTATTTT	CASMGAGTQYF
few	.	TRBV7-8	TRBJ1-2	TGTGCCAGCAGCCTCGACACTTACCGCTATGGCTACACCTTC	CASSLDTYRYGYTF
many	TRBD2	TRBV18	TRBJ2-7	TGTGCCAGCTCCCCCGGACTAGCGGGGTACTACGAGCAGTACTTC	CASSPGLAGYYEQYF
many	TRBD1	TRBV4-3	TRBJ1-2	TGCGCCAGCAGCCAAGGCTTACAGGGGGCTGACTATGGCTACACCTTC	CASSQGLQGADYGYTF
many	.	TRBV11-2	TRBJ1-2	TGTGCCAGCAGCTTAGATCCGAACTATGGCTACACCTTC	CASSLDPNYGYTF
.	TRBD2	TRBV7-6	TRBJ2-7	TGTGCCAGCAGCCCATGGGACTACAACTCCTACGAGCAGTACTTC	CASSPWDYNSYEQYF
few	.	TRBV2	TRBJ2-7	TGTGCCAGCAGTGAAGGGGCCCGGGGATCCTTCGAGCAGTACTTC	CASSEGARGSFEQYF
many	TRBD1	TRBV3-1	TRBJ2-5	TGTGCCAGCAGCTATCGACAGGGGCAAGAGACCCAGTACTTC	CASSYRQGQETQYF
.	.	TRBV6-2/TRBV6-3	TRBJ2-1	TGTGCCAGCAGCCTCGGGACTTTGTTCCCGGGCGAGCAGTTCTTC	CASSLGTLFPGEQFF
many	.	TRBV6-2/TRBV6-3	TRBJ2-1	TGTGCCAGCAGTATGGGTCGCATCGGGCAGTTCTTC	CASSMGRIGQFF
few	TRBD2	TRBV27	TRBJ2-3	TGTGCCAGCACCCCGAGCGGGAGAACAGATACGCAGTATTTT	CASTPSGRTDTQYF
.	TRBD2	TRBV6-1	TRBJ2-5	TGTGCCAGCAGTCGGACTAGCGGGAGGGCAGAGACCCAGTACTTC	CASSRTSGRAETQYF
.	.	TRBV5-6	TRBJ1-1	TGTGCCAGCAGCTGGTTTTGGGGGGCGAGGAACACTGAAGCTTTCTTT	CASSWFWGARNTEAFF
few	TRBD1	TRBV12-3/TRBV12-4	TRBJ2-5	TGTGCCAGCAGTCCTGGACAGGGTGTGGAGACCCAGTACTTC	CASSPGQGVETQYF
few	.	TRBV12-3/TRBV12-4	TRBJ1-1	TGTGCCAGCAGTCGCTACGGTCAGGCGGCGAACACTGAAGCTTTCTTT	CASSRYGQAANTEAFF
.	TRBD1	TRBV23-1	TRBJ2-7	TGCGCCAGCAGTCCCAAATCCCATACCACGGGACAGGGGACCTACGAGCAGTACTTC	CASSPKSHTTGQGTYEQYF
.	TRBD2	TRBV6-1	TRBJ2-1	TGTGCCAGCAGAAGTAGCGGGAGGGCCTTGGATGAGCAGTTCTTC	CASRSSGRALDEQFF
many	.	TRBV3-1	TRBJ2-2	TGTGCCAGCAGCGGAGCCCCGAGGGCCGGGGAGCTGTTTTTT	CASSGAPRAGELFF
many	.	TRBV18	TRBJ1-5	TGTGCCAGCTCATCTAGGCGAGGCAATCAGCCCCAGCATTTT	CASSSRRGNQPQHF
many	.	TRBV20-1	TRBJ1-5	TGCAGTGCTAGAGGCTGGCGGGGTCGAAATAGCAATCAGCCCCAGCATTTT	CSARGWRGRNSNQPQHF
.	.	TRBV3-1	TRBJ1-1	TGTGCCAGCAGCCAAGAACTAACCCGAGCCACTGAAGCTTTCTTT	CASSQELTRATEAFF
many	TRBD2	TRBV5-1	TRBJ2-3	TGCGCCAGCAGTGATCCTAGCGGGAGCACAGATACGCAGTATTTT	CASSDPSGSTDTQYF
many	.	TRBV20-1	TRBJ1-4	TGCAGTGCCCCAGGGGCGCGAAACGAAAAACTGTTTTTT	CSAPGARNEKLFF
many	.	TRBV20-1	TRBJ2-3	TGCAGTGCTCAAAGTCGGTCGGGGGTGGTCACAGATACGCAGTATTTT	CSAQSRSGVVTDTQYF
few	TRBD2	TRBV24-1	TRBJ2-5	TGTGCCACCAGTGAGCGACTAGCGGGGTTGGAGACCCAGTACTTC	CATSERLAGLETQYF
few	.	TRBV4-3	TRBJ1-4	TGCGCCAGCAGCCAATCAGACCTCCCCAATGGCGGTGCAACTAATGAAAAACTGTTTTTT	CASSQSDLPNGGATNEKLFF
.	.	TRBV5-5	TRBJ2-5	TGTGCCAGCAGCCTTTTTGGGGGCCTCCAAGAGACCCAGTACTTC	CASSLFGGLQETQYF
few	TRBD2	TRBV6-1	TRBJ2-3	TGTGCCAGCAGTAGCGGGAGGGCCGCAGATACGCAGTATTTT	CASSSGRAADTQYF
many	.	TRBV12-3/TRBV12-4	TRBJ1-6	TGTGCCAGCAGTCGCGGGTCACCCCTCCACTTT	CASSRGSPLHF
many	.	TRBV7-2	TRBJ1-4	TGTGCCAGCAGCTTAGGCCCCCTTAATGAAAAACTGTTTTTT	CASSLGPLNEKLFF